This T cell receptor beta chain appears in the sequencing data of a study of cytomegalovirus exposure and HLA in healthy donors. Study background: The 120 or so validation repertoires were produced on the same platform as the 550 to 750 repertoires of the first cohort. This was reported in a later analysis.

An approximately 130-subject validation cohort, separate from the approximately 720-subject first cohort, supplied the donors. This clone was seen many times. What it binds is unknown. Using immunoSEQ multiplex PCR, the repertoire was profiled, and TCRdb retains in-frame clones only, with some absent. The sample has some 120,000 clones, approximately 81% seen once. Germline lookup yields CDR1 LNHNV and CDR2 YYDKDF (reference sequence). The V end lost 0 bases, the J end lost 6 bases, and 6 bases lay between the germline ends. This CDR3 has 14 residues. General study results and limits: Cytomegalovirus association was listed for 150 or so TCR beta chains. Among TCR sequences, most were rare, though some public TCRs appeared in many donors.

The chain links TRBV15 to TRBJ1-6; no definite D call. The receptor comes from a woman aged 25 to 39 in good health and CMV-seronegative. The specimen sequenced was PBMCs. CDR3 DNA: TGTGCCACCAGCAGAGAACAGACTAATTCACCCCTCCACTTT. Translation: CATSREQTNSPLHF.